This T cell receptor (beta chain) was identified in a study of blood T cell repertoires in COVID-19. In the study overall: COVID-19 samples from acute and convalescent phases originated in the United States, Italy and Spain.

The CDR3 totals 16 residues. Germline CDR1 is SGHTA and CDR2 is FQGNSA. V lost 2 bases to trimming and J lost 1 base; unmatched junction nucleotides: 3. In the source study's methods: Estimation of nucleated cell counts was performed using reference gene primer amplification. The table came from immunoSEQ multiplex PCR; TCRdb's copy has only in-frame clones and leaves some out. V, J and clone size derive from that table, while D and trimming were established from the DNA sequence. The sample holds about 200,000 clones; 75% to 85% are singletons and the top ten take 13%. The rearrangement joins TRBV7-2 to TRBJ2-2; 8 nucleotides agree with TRBD1. The sample comprised peripheral blood. The TCR originated in a human donor in a cohort sampled during active COVID-19. The CDR3 is CASSLSGGLNTGELFF. Here the CDR3 DNA reads TGTGCCAGCAGCTTATCAGGGGGCCTGAACACCGGGGAGCTGTTTTTT.